The present entry profiles one T cell receptor beta chain with its context. The record originates from a study of cytomegalovirus exposure and HLA in healthy donors. Primers included in the PCR were 60 Vbeta and 13 Jbeta primers. The data were produced by immunoSEQ multiplex PCR, yet TCRdb's version contains in-frame clones alone and is incomplete. The repertoire consists of 190,000 or so clones, with approximately 80% occurring once and the leading ten covering roughly 0.65%. The sample consisted of PBMCs. The sequence came from a boy under 18 in good health and CMV-seronegative.

The CDR3 coding sequence is TGCGCCAGCAGCCGTATCGAGGGCTCTGGGGCCAACGTCCTGACTTTC. Encoded protein: CASSRIEGSGANVLTF. The rearrangement links TRBV4-1 to TRBJ2-6; weak D call: TRBD2 (5 bases). Germline V gene lookup returns CDR1 MGHRA and CDR2 YSYEKL. Trimming shortened V by 4 bases and J by 0 bases, and 10 bases separated the two germline ends. The CDR3 is 16 amino acids.